A selection of T cell receptor beta chains follows, all from one sample in a study of identical twins. MiXCR, applied by TCRdb to the 5' RACE reads, yields one record per CDR3 protein. The sample yields more than 400,000 distinct CDR3 sequences, 13% to 15% seen once. These data are also associated with another study on yellow fever vaccine responses in identical twins.

Input material: CD4+ T cells sorted from blood. The receptors originated from a woman between 18 and 29 years old in good health. CDR3s include the opening cysteine and the closing phenylalanine or tryptophan. The D gene is left open where the match is weak. Rows may omit the clone size; those that give it use once, few, many or a size class.

D,size,J,V,CDR3,DNA
.,.,TRBJ2-1,TRBV10-3,CAISDQVAGRPYNEQFF,TGTGCCATCAGTGATCAGGTGGCGGGGAGGCCCTACAATGAGCAGTTCTTC
.,.,TRBJ1-5,TRBV4-2,CASSQGRESNQPQHF,TGTGCCAGCAGCCAGGGCCGGGAGAGCAATCAGCCCCAGCATTTT
TRBD2,.,TRBJ2-7,TRBV6-5,CASSYYGGRSDEQYF,TGTGCCAGCAGTTACTATGGCGGGAGGTCCGACGAGCAGTACTTC
.,.,TRBJ1-1,TRBV6-5,CASSYFSGLTEAFF,TGTGCCAGCAGTTATTTTTCGGGACTTACTGAAGCTTTCTTT
TRBD1,few,TRBJ2-2,TRBV5-1,CASSFGTGVTGELFF,TGCGCCAGCAGCTTCGGGACAGGGGTCACCGGGGAGCTGTTTTTT
TRBD1,few,TRBJ1-4,TRBV10-3,CATGPGQNNEKLFF,TGTGCCACCGGACCGGGACAGAATAATGAAAAACTGTTTTTT
.,many,TRBJ2-3,TRBV11-1,CASSSLGTLRPFADTQYF,TGTGCCAGCAGCTCACTAGGAACACTACGACCGTTTGCAGATACGCAGTATTTT
.,.,TRBJ2-3,TRBV27,CASSPYLGTDTQYF,TGTGCCAGCAGTCCGTATTTAGGGACAGATACGCAGTATTTT
.,few,TRBJ1-5,TRBV20-1,CSARARGGNANQPQHF,TGCAGTGCTAGAGCCCGAGGAGGGAACGCCAATCAGCCCCAGCATTTT
TRBD1,.,TRBJ1-1,TRBV4-1,CASSQLRGQGNTEAFF,TGCGCCAGCAGCCAACTTCGCGGACAGGGGAACACTGAAGCTTTCTTT
.,few,TRBJ1-2,TRBV18,CASSRLPGDGYTF,TGTGCCAGCTCACGTCTCCCGGGAGATGGCTACACCTTC
TRBD1,few,TRBJ1-1,TRBV12-3/TRBV12-4,CASSLKSGTGSFTTEAFF,TGTGCCAGCAGTCTCAAATCCGGGACAGGGTCGTTTACCACTGAAGCTTTCTTT
TRBD2,.,TRBJ2-1,TRBV10-3,CAITSGGRGNEQFF,TGTGCCATCACTTCGGGCGGGAGAGGAAATGAGCAGTTCTTC
.,many,TRBJ1-4,TRBV9,CASSADRTNEKLFF,TGTGCCAGCAGCGCCGACAGGACTAATGAAAAACTGTTTTTT
.,few,TRBJ2-6,TRBV25-1,CASLSGANVLTF,TGTGCCAGCCTATCTGGGGCCAACGTCCTGACTTTC
.,.,TRBJ1-1,TRBV7-9,CASTWANTEAFF,TGTGCCAGCACTTGGGCCAACACTGAAGCTTTCTTT
.,few,TRBJ2-2,TRBV20-1,CSASPGVPNTGELFF,TGCAGTGCTAGCCCCGGGGTCCCTAACACCGGGGAGCTGTTTTTT
.,few,TRBJ2-3,TRBV24-1,CATSAGSDTQYF,TGTGCCACCTCGGCGGGGTCCGATACGCAGTATTTT
.,.,TRBJ1-1,TRBV11-3,CASSFREWNTEAFF,TGTGCCAGCAGCTTTCGGGAGTGGAACACTGAAGCTTTCTTT
TRBD1,many,TRBJ2-5,TRBV6-5,CASSSDRGQETQYF,TGTGCCAGCAGTTCAGACAGGGGTCAAGAGACCCAGTACTTC
TRBD2,.,TRBJ2-1,TRBV7-2,CASSLVTSGRGEQFF,TGTGCCAGCAGCTTAGTTACTAGCGGGAGGGGGGAGCAGTTCTTC
.,.,TRBJ2-3,TRBV4-1,CASSLFRTGNTDTQYF,TGCGCCAGCAGCCTCTTTAGAACCGGAAACACAGATACGCAGTATTTT
.,few,TRBJ2-3,TRBV6-1,CASRPGNTQYF,TGTGCCAGCAGGCCAGGGAATACGCAGTATTTT
TRBD2,few,TRBJ2-5,TRBV12-3/TRBV12-4,CASSLRRGGRETQYF,TGTGCCAGCAGTTTGCGGCGGGGGGGCCGAGAGACCCAGTACTTC
.,.,TRBJ2-2,TRBV20-1,CSASSWGTGELFF,TGCAGTGCTAGCAGCTGGGGGACCGGGGAGCTGTTTTTT
.,few,TRBJ2-2,TRBV24-1,CATSDSTGLRTGELFF,TGTGCCACCAGTGATTCCACAGGGTTGAGGACCGGGGAGCTGTTTTTT
.,.,TRBJ2-1,TRBV6-1,CASSEAPVNEQFF,TGTGCCAGCAGTGAAGCGCCAGTCAATGAGCAGTTCTTC
.,.,TRBJ2-5,TRBV2,CASIGLRQETQYF,TGTGCCAGCATTGGACTGAGACAAGAGACCCAGTACTTC
TRBD1,.,TRBJ1-4,TRBV12-3/TRBV12-4,CASSPTGSTNEKLFF,TGTGCCAGCAGCCCGACAGGGTCGACTAATGAAAAACTGTTTTTT
.,many,TRBJ2-3,TRBV2,CASSEVDTQYF,TGTGCCAGCAGTGAAGTGGATACGCAGTATTTT
TRBD1,.,TRBJ1-2,TRBV20-1,CSALTGGRAGYTF,TGCAGTGCCCTGACAGGGGGCCGGGCTGGCTACACCTTC